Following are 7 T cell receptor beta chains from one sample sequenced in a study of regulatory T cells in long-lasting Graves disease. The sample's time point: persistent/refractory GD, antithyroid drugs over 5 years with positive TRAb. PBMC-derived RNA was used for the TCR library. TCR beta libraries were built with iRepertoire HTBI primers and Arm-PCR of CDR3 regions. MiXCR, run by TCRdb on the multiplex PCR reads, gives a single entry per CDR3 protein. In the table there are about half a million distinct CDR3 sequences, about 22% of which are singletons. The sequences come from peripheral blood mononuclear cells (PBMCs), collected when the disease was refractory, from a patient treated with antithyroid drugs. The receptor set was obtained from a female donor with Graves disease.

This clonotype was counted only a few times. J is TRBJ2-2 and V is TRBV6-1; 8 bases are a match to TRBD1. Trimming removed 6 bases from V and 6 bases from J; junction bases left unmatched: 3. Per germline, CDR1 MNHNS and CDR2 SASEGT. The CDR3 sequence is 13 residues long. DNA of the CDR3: TGTGCCAGCAGGAAGACAGGGGCCGGGGAGCTGTTTTTT. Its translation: CASRKTGAGELFF.

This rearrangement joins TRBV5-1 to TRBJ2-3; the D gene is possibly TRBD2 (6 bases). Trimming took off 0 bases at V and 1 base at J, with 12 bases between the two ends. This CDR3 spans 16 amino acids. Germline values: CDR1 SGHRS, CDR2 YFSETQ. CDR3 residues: CASSLAGRGRTDTQYF. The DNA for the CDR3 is TGCGCCAGCAGCTTGGCGGGGCGGGGACGCACAGATACGCAGTATTTT. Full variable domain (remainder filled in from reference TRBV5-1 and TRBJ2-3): KAGVTQTPRYLIKTRGQQVTLSCSPISGHRSVSWYQQTPGQGLQFLFEYFSETQRNKGNFPGRFSGRQFSNSRSEMNVSTLELGDSALYLCASSLAGRGRTDTQYFGPGTRLTVL.

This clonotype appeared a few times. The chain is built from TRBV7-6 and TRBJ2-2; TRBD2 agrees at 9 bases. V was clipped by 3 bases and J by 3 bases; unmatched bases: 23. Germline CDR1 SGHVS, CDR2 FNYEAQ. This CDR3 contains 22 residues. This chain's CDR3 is CASSFKMRGGRQFPPHTGELFF. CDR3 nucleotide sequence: TGTGCCAGCAGCTTTAAAATGCGGGGGGGCCGGCAGTTCCCGCCACACACCGGGGAGCTGTTTTTT.

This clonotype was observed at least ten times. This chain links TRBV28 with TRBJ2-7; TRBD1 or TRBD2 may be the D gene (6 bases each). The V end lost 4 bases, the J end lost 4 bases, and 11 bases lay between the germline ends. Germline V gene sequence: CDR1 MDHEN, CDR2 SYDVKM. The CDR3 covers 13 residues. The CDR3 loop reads CASSSRGPYEQYF. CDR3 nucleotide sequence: TGTGCCAGCAGTTCTCGGGGGCCGTACGAGCAGTACTTC.

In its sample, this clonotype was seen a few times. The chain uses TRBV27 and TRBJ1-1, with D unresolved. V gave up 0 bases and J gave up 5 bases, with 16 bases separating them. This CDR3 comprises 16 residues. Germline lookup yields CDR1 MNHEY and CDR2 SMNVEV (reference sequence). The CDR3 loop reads CASSLSLGDVGTEAFF. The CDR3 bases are TGTGCCAGCAGTTTATCCTTAGGAGACGTCGGGACTGAAGCTTTCTTT.

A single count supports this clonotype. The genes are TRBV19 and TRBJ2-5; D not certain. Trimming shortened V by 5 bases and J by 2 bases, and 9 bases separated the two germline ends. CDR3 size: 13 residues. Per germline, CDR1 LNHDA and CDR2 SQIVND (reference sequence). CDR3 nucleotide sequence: TGTGCCAGTAGTGTGCAAGCACAAGAGACCCAGTACTTC. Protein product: CASSVQAQETQYF.

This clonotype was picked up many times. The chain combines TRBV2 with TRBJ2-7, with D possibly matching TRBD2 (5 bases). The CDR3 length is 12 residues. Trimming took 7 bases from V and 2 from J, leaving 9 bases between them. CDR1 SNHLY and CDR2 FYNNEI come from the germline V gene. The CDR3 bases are TGTGCCAGCACCGGGAAGGCCTACGAGCAGTACTTC. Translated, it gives CASTGKAYEQYF.